One sample yielded the 12 T cell receptor beta chains listed below, sequenced in a study of cytomegalovirus exposure and HLA in healthy donors. The PCR employed 60 Vbeta primers together with 13 Jbeta primers. Using immunoSEQ multiplex PCR, the repertoire was profiled, and TCRdb retains in-frame clones only, with some absent. The profile shows 100,000 or so clones, over 70% of them singletons. The sequenced material came from PBMCs. The receptors come from a male donor in good health and CMV-seronegative.

This CDR3 is CASGSAGDEKLFF. DNA for the CDR3: TGCGCCAGCGGCTCAGCGGGGGATGAAAAACTGTTTTTT. This rearrangement joins TRBV5-1 to TRBJ1-4; the D gene is possibly TRBD1 (5 bases). V was clipped by 7 bases and J by 6 bases, with 13 bases between them. The CDR3 spans 13 residues. CDR1 is SGHRS, CDR2 YFSETQ, per germline.

V gene TRBV7-9 combines with J gene TRBJ1-1, with 7 bases that match TRBD1. This CDR3 spans 17 amino acids. The junction had 16 bases not matched to a gene; V was cut back by 6 bases and J by 3 bases. Germline V gives CDR1 SEHNR, CDR2 FQNEAQ (reference sequence). The CDR3: CASSPRRDRWAYTEAFF. The CDR3 region has the DNA TGTGCCAGCAGTCCCCGTCGGGACAGATGGGCGTACACTGAAGCTTTCTTT.

This rearrangement joins TRBV14 to TRBJ1-2; D ambiguous. CDR1 and CDR2 (germline): SGHDN, FVKESK. The CDR3 extends over 12 amino acids. The V gene lost 1 base and the J gene lost 4 bases, with 4 bases spanning the gap. The CDR3 here is CASSQASYGYTF. As DNA, the CDR3 is TGTGCCAGCAGCCAAGCGTCCTATGGCTACACCTTC.

The chain employs TRBV30 and TRBJ2-2; 9 bases map to TRBD2. The V gene's germline CDR1 is GTSNPN and CDR2 SVGIG (reference sequence). The CDR3 runs to 15 residues. The V and J ends lost 1 base and 4 bases, in that order; junction bases with no gene match: 4. The DNA for the CDR3 is TGTGCCTGGAGTGATACTAGCGGGCTCACCGGGGAGCTGTTTTTT. It encodes CAWSDTSGLTGELFF.

This clone was recorded many times. J is TRBJ1-5 and V is TRBV2; TRBD1 matches at 11 bases. This CDR3 has 16 amino acids. V was clipped by 1 base and J by 5 bases; unmatched bases: 4. Germline lookup yields CDR1 SNHLY and CDR2 FYNNEI. CDR3 sequence (DNA): TGTGCCAGCAGTGAAGAAGGGACAGGGGGGTATCAGCCCCAGCATTTT. Amino acid sequence: CASSEEGTGGYQPQHF.

The rearrangement uses TRBV5-1 and TRBJ1-1; TRBD1 matches 8 bases. The J segment lost 5 bases and the V segment lost 3 bases, leaving 6 bases of the junction unmatched. Germline CDR1 is SGHRS and CDR2 is YFSETQ. CDR3 length equals 14 residues. The CDR3 spells CASSSGQGRTEAFF. In DNA form, the CDR3 reads TGCGCCAGCAGCTCAGGACAGGGTAGGACTGAAGCTTTCTTT.

The chain carries TRBV27 and TRBJ1-2, with a possible D match to TRBD1 (5 bases). This CDR3 contains 15 residues. Looked up from germline, CDR1 is MNHEY and CDR2 is SMNVEV (reference sequence). Trimming took off 5 bases at V and 8 bases at J, with 21 bases between the two ends. CDR3 DNA: TGTGCCAGCAGTCCGCTATGGGGGAGGGGAGGGGGCTACACCTTC. Translating gives CASSPLWGRGGGYTF.

The CDR3 DNA reads as TGTGCCAGCAGAGTTTCGGTAAACACCGGGGAGCTGTTTTTT. Its protein product is CASRVSVNTGELFF. The chain uses TRBV2 and TRBJ2-2; no clear D. V gave up 6 bases and J gave up 2 bases, with 10 bases separating them. The CDR3 totals 14 residues. Germline-derived CDR1 and CDR2 are SNHLY and FYNNEI.

This clone was picked up a small number of times. The gene calls are TRBV27 and TRBJ1-1; 8 bases fit TRBD1. The CDR3 is made up of 15 amino acids. With V trimmed by 4 bases and J by 7 bases, 11 bases remained unmatched. Germline V gene data show CDR1 as MNHEY and CDR2 as SMNVEV (reference sequence). The CDR3 nucleotides read TGTGCCAGCAGTTCCCTGGGACAGGAAAGGATTGAAGCTTTCTTT. This translates into CASSSLGQERIEAFF.

This clone came up once. V usage is TRBV5-6 and J usage is TRBJ1-1; D is ambiguous. V was trimmed by 3 bases and J by 1 base, leaving 22 bases between them. This CDR3 has 18 residues. CDR1 SGHDT and CDR2 YYEEEE come from the germline V gene. The CDR3 DNA sequence: TGTGCCAGCAGCTCTCGATTTGTCGGGCCCGGGGAGAACACTGAAGCTTTCTTT. The encoded protein is CASSSRFVGPGENTEAFF. Full variable domain (missing parts from reference TRBV5-6 and TRBJ1-1): DAGVTQSPTHLIKTRGQQVTLRCSPKSGHDTVSWYQQALGQGPQFIFQYYEEEERQRGNFPDRFSGHQFPNYSSELNVNALLLGDSALYLCASSSRFVGPGENTEAFFGQGTRLTVV.

V gene TRBV19 combines with J gene TRBJ1-1; the D is unclear. CDR3 size: 14 residues. Trimming removed 7 bases from V and 4 bases from J, with 16 bases in between. Germline V gene lookup returns CDR1 LNHDA and CDR2 SQIVND (reference sequence). The CDR3 nucleotides are TGTGCCAGTATGGAGAGAGGGAAGGGCACTGAAGCTTTCTTT. This codes for CASMERGKGTEAFF.

This clone was seen once. The V and J genes are TRBV2 and TRBJ2-7; tentatively, D is TRBD2 (6 bases). V gave up 0 bases and J gave up 5 bases, with 11 bases separating them. The CDR3 contains 14 residues. CDR1 is SNHLY and CDR2 is FYNNEI in the germline V gene. CDR3 sequence: CASSEALRGNEQYF. CDR3 coding DNA: TGTGCCAGCAGTGAAGCGCTTCGGGGGAACGAGCAGTACTTC.